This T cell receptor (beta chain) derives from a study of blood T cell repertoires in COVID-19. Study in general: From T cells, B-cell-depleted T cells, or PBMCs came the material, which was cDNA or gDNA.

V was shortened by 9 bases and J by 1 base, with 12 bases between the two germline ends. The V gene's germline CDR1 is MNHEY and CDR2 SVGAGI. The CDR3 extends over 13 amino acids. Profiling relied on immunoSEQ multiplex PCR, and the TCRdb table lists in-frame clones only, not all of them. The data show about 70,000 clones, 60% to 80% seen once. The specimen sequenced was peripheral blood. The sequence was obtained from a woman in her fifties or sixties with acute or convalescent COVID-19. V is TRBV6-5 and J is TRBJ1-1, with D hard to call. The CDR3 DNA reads TGTGCCAGGATCGGAGGCGCGAACACTGAAGCTTTCTTT. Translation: CARIGGANTEAFF.